Listed here are 31 T cell receptor beta chains from one sample, sequenced in a study of CD8+ T cells in alopecia areata. RNA was extracted and reverse transcribed into cDNA as the sequencing template. The method was immunoSEQ multiplex PCR; TCRdb's version includes in-frame clones alone and lacks a portion of them. The sample has 150,000 or so clones; over 80% are singletons. Sequenced here: CD8+ T cells sorted from blood, sampled at week 0. These receptors were collected from a human donor with alopecia areata.

The genes are TRBV19 and TRBJ2-7; no firm D call. The ends were cut back, 11 bases at V and 3 bases at J, with 11 bases in the middle. The CDR3 sequence is 11 residues long. Germline V gene lookup returns CDR1 LNHDA and CDR2 SQIVND (reference sequence). CDR3 DNA sequence: TGTGCCTCCGGGTCTTACTACGAGCAGTACTTC. This translates into CASGSYYEQYF.

The rearrangement joins TRBV9 to TRBJ1-1, with a possible D match to TRBD1 (6 bases). With 5 bases removed from V and 3 bases from J, the gap between germline ends came to 11 bases. Germline V gene sequence: CDR1 SGDLS, CDR2 YYNGEE. The CDR3 loop spans 13 amino acids. CDR3 in amino acids: CASSPRGYTEAFF. Written as DNA, the CDR3 is TGTGCCAGCAGTCCCAGGGGTTACACTGAAGCTTTCTTT.

V gene TRBV7-9 combines with J gene TRBJ2-3; the match to TRBD2 covers 11 bases. Germline V lookup: CDR1 SEHNR, CDR2 FQNEAQ (reference sequence). The CDR3 covers 18 residues. J lost 2 bases, V lost 6 bases, and 13 bases had no gene match. Here the CDR3 reads CASSPVPGLAVLTDTQYF. Here the CDR3 DNA reads TGTGCCAGCAGTCCAGTACCGGGACTAGCGGTGCTCACAGATACGCAGTATTTT.

The chain employs TRBV15 and TRBJ2-2; TRBD1 or TRBD2 may be the D gene (5 bases each). Trimming removed 9 bases from V and 8 bases from J, with 10 bases in between. The length of the CDR3 is 11 residues. Germline lookup yields CDR1 LNHNV and CDR2 YYDKDF (reference sequence). CDR3 sequence: CATGPPGELFF. The CDR3 coding sequence is TGTGCCACGGGACCCCCGGGGGAGCTGTTTTTT.

The chain links TRBV9 to TRBJ1-1; D is possibly TRBD1 (5 bases). The V and J ends lost 0 bases and 1 base respectively, with 10 bases between them. CDR1 is SGDLS, CDR2 YYNGEE, per germline. The CDR3 totals 15 residues. For the CDR3, the DNA is TGTGCCAGCAGCGTAGGGGGCTTCGGGAACACTGAAGCTTTCTTT. Its translation is CASSVGGFGNTEAFF.

The chain carries TRBV5-1 and TRBJ2-1, with D possibly matching TRBD1 (5 bases). The V end lost 6 bases, the J end lost 6 bases, and 13 bases lay between the germline ends. Germline loops: CDR1 SGHRS, CDR2 YFSETQ. CDR3 length: 13 amino acids. Written as DNA, the CDR3 is TGCGCCAGCACCTGGGGCAGGAGCAATGAGCAGTTCTTC. Its protein is CASTWGRSNEQFF.

The genes are TRBV2 and TRBJ2-7; D unclear. Germline-derived CDR1 and CDR2 are SNHLY and FYNNEI. CDR3 length equals 11 residues. The V end was cut by 6 bases, the J end by 4 bases, with 7 bases between. CDR3 region: CASRSEYEQYF. The CDR3 DNA sequence: TGTGCCAGCAGGTCCGAATACGAGCAGTACTTC.

The chain couples TRBV6-6 to TRBJ2-5; D uncertain. There are 13 residues in the CDR3. Germline CDR1 is MNHNY and CDR2 is SVGAGI (reference sequence). Trimming cost V 5 bases and J 8 bases, with 15 bases left between them. The CDR3, as DNA: TGTGCCAGCAGTAACGGGCCCTTGCTTACCCAGTACTTC. As protein: CASSNGPLLTQYF.

The chain has TRBV7-6 and TRBJ2-2; D is tentatively TRBD1 or TRBD2 (6 bases each). Trimming took 5 bases from V and 5 from J, leaving 15 bases between them. The V gene's germline CDR1 is SGHVS and CDR2 FNYEAQ. The CDR3 spans 15 residues. CDR3: CASSHGGQGTGELFF. CDR3 in DNA: TGTGCCAGCAGCCATGGAGGGCAGGGGACCGGGGAGCTGTTTTTT.

The CDR3 loop is CASRSSGANVLTF. The CDR3 DNA is TGTGCCAGCAGGAGCTCTGGGGCCAACGTCCTGACTTTC. This sequence joins TRBV27 and TRBJ2-6; D gene unclear. In germline, CDR1 is MNHEY, CDR2 SMNVEV (reference sequence). The CDR3 length is 13 residues. V lost 6 bases and J lost 0, with 3 bases in between. The full variable domain, in which reference TRBV27 and TRBJ2-6 provide the parts outside the CDR3, is EAQVTQNPRYLITVTGKKLTVTCSQNMNHEYMSWYRQDPGLGLRQIYYSMNVEVTDKGDVPEGYKVSRKEKRNFPLILESPSPNQTSLYFCASRSSGANVLTFGAGSRLTVL.

The chain is built from TRBV7-6 and TRBJ2-7; a weak D match, TRBD1 (6 bases). The germline V gene has CDR1 SGHVS and CDR2 FNYEAQ. V lost 3 bases and J 6 bases, leaving 9 bases between the germline ends. The CDR3 sequence is 12 residues long. The DNA for the CDR3 is TGTGCCAGCAGCTTGCTAGGGGGCGAGCAGTACTTC. Translation: CASSLLGGEQYF.

The rearrangement joins TRBV7-9 to TRBJ2-7; D not resolved. V lost 4 bases, J lost 2 bases, and 9 bases lay in between. The CDR3 runs 13 residues. Germline loops: CDR1 SEHNR, CDR2 FQNEAQ (reference sequence). In nucleotides, the CDR3 is TGTGCCAGCAGCTCAGACGTGACCTACGAGCAGTACTTC. Translation: CASSSDVTYEQYF.

The chain is built from TRBV30 and TRBJ2-7; 7 positions match TRBD1. The CDR3 length is 12 residues. The trim removed 5 bases at V and 3 bases at J, leaving 4 bases unmatched. From germline, CDR1 is GTSNPN and CDR2 SVGIG (reference sequence). The CDR3 loop reads CAWARDSYEQYF. CDR3 nucleotides: TGTGCCTGGGCTCGGGACAGCTACGAGCAGTACTTC.

The rearrangement links TRBV29-1 to TRBJ1-2, with D possibly being TRBD1 (5 bases). The CDR3 runs to 13 residues. Germline loops: CDR1 SQVTM, CDR2 ANQGSEA. V shed 1 base and J shed 4 bases, with 10 bases lying between them. The CDR3 coding sequence is TGCAGCGTTGAAGCCCCAGGGTTCTATGGCTACACCTTC. It yields the protein CSVEAPGFYGYTF.

This chain uses TRBV7-9 with TRBJ2-1; 7 bases agree with TRBD1. Germline CDR1 reads SEHNR; CDR2 reads FQNEAQ (reference sequence). V shed 0 bases and J 6 bases; nucleotides not matched to a gene: 5. CDR3 length: 15 residues. CDR3 sequence (DNA): TGTGCCAGCAGCTTAGCGGCAGGGGGAGTCAATGAGCAGTTCTTC. This sequence encodes CASSLAAGGVNEQFF.

The rearrangement joins TRBV27 to TRBJ1-3, with no clear D. The CDR3 runs 15 residues. The ends were cut back, 4 bases at V and 0 bases at J, with 10 bases in the middle. Germline V gene sequence: CDR1 MNHEY, CDR2 SMNVEV (reference sequence). The CDR3 is CASSSDSDSGNTIYF. The CDR3 region has the DNA TGTGCCAGCAGTTCGGACTCAGACTCTGGAAACACCATATATTTT.

This sequence joins TRBV4-2 and TRBJ2-1; TRBD2 is a possible D gene (6 bases). This CDR3 comprises 14 residues. Trimming shortened V by 0 bases and J by 8 bases, and 11 bases separated the two germline ends. From germline, CDR1 is LGHNA and CDR2 YNFKEQ. CDR3 residues: CASSQDRGFDEQFF. CDR3 DNA: TGTGCCAGCAGCCAAGATCGGGGGTTTGATGAGCAGTTCTTC.

The V gene is TRBV27, the J gene TRBJ2-5; D gene ambiguous. The CDR3 runs to 11 residues. The ends were cut back, 10 bases at V and 7 bases at J, with 13 bases in the middle. Per the germline V gene, CDR1 is MNHEY and CDR2 is SMNVEV (reference sequence). The CDR3: CAIQAAGTQYF. CDR3 sequence (DNA): TGTGCCATCCAGGCAGCCGGGACCCAGTACTTC.

The chain is built from TRBV23-1 and TRBJ1-2, with 12 bases aligning to TRBD1. TRBV23-1 is treated as an ORF (open reading frame) with a function not yet certain. J was trimmed by 6 bases and V by 8 bases; bases with no gene match: 7. This CDR3 is built from 14 residues. The CDR3 coding sequence is TGCGCCAGCGGCCGGGACAGGGGGCCTCATGGCTACACCTTC. It translates to CASGRDRGPHGYTF.

The rearrangement links TRBV11-2 to TRBJ1-1; a possible D gene is TRBD1 (5 bases). Trimming took 5 bases from V and 5 from J, leaving 21 bases between them. Germline CDR1 reads SGHAT; CDR2 reads FQNNGV. There are 16 residues in the CDR3. The CDR3 loop reads CASSHYPAMGGTEAFF. CDR3 DNA: TGTGCCAGCAGCCACTACCCGGCTATGGGGGGTACTGAAGCTTTCTTT.

The J gene is TRBJ2-7, the V gene TRBV27; 11 bases fit TRBD2. Germline V gene lookup returns CDR1 MNHEY and CDR2 SMNVEV (reference sequence). The CDR3 length is 16 residues. The ends lost 2 bases at V and 2 bases at J; junction bases unmatched: 5. The CDR3, as DNA: TGTGCCAGCAGTTTAATAACTAGCGGGGGCCCCTACGAGCAGTACTTC. It specifies CASSLITSGGPYEQYF.

V usage is TRBV12-5 and J usage is TRBJ2-7, with 9 bases that match TRBD1. The CDR3 covers 15 residues. V lost 7 bases and J lost 2; bases outside the gene matches: 9. The germline gives CDR1 LGHNT, CDR2 FRNRAP. This CDR3 is CASARTRTGAYEQYF. CDR3 DNA sequence: TGTGCTAGTGCCCGCACCAGGACAGGGGCCTACGAGCAGTACTTC.

V gene TRBV13 combines with J gene TRBJ2-3, with 8 bases fitting TRBD2. The V gene's germline CDR1 is PRHDT and CDR2 FYEKMQ (reference sequence). With 5 bases clipped from V and 1 base from J, the junction kept 5 bases outside the gene matches. This CDR3 is built from 15 residues. This CDR3 reads CASSPRGAGTDTQYF. CDR3 DNA: TGTGCCAGCAGCCCGCGGGGGGCGGGCACAGATACGCAGTATTTT. The full variable domain, rest sourced from reference TRBV13 and TRBJ2-3, is AAGVIQSPRHLIKEKRETATLKCYPIPRHDTVYWYQQGPGQDPQFLISFYEKMQSDKGSIPDRFSAQQFSDYHSELNMSSLELGDSALYFCASSPRGAGTDTQYFGPGTRLTVL.

The V call is TRBV29-1, the J call TRBJ2-2; no reliable D call. V lost 5 bases and J lost 7, with 8 bases in between. Germline CDR1 reads SQVTM; CDR2 reads ANQGSEA. The CDR3 runs 11 residues. The CDR3 sequence: CSVTSLGELFF. DNA of the CDR3: TGCAGCGTTACCAGTCTCGGGGAGCTGTTTTTT.

The chain carries TRBV29-1 and TRBJ1-2; D is perhaps TRBD1 (6 bases). CDR3 length: 13 amino acids. In germline, CDR1 is SQVTM, CDR2 ANQGSEA. Deletions cut 1 base from V and 7 bases from J, with 13 bases between. The CDR3 region has the DNA TGCAGCGTTGAAGGGCCCGGGGGCTTTGGCTACACCTTC. This translates into CSVEGPGGFGYTF.

In DNA, the CDR3 is TGTGCCAGCAGCATGGACAGGGACAAGGGATCTGGGGCCAACGTCCTGACTTTC. This codes for CASSMDRDKGSGANVLTF. This chain uses TRBV2 with TRBJ2-6, with 8 bases matching TRBD1. Germline values: CDR1 SNHLY, CDR2 FYNNEI. The length of the CDR3 is 18 residues. The junction had 11 bases not matched to a gene; V was cut back by 6 bases and J by 1 base.

V and J are TRBV9 and TRBJ2-1, with a weak D call TRBD2 (6 bases). CDR1 SGDLS and CDR2 YYNGEE come from the germline V gene. V lost 4 bases, J lost 5 bases, and 13 bases lay in between. The CDR3 is made up of 14 amino acids. The CDR3 is CASSPGGLNNEQFF. The CDR3 DNA sequence: TGTGCCAGCAGCCCCGGGGGACTTAACAATGAGCAGTTCTTC.

The gene calls are TRBV15 and TRBJ2-7; the D gene could be TRBD1 or TRBD2 (5 bases each). The ends were cut back, 5 bases at V and 2 bases at J, with 10 bases in the middle. The CDR3 covers 13 residues. Germline V gives CDR1 LNHNV, CDR2 YYDKDF (reference sequence). In DNA form, the CDR3 reads TGTGCCACCAGCCCCGGGACCGCCTACGAGCAGTACTTC. Protein sequence: CATSPGTAYEQYF.

V is TRBV6-4 and J is TRBJ2-3; D unresolved. The V end lost 2 bases, the J end lost 2 bases, and 8 bases lay between the germline ends. Germline lookup yields CDR1 MRHNA and CDR2 SNTAGT. The CDR3 totals 14 residues. CDR3 in amino acids: CASSDGGITDTQYF. In DNA, the CDR3 is TGTGCCAGCAGTGACGGCGGCATCACAGATACGCAGTATTTT.

The sample holds one count of this clone. V is TRBV27 and J is TRBJ1-2; TRBD1 agrees at 7 bases. CDR1 and CDR2 (germline): MNHEY, SMNVEV (reference sequence). Unmatched junction bases numbered 9, after V lost 5 bases and J lost 3 bases. The CDR3 runs to 15 residues. As DNA, the CDR3 is TGTGCCAGCAGTCCCTCGGGGACAGCCGACTATGGCTACACCTTC. It yields the protein CASSPSGTADYGYTF.

The chain links TRBV9 to TRBJ1-2; D is unclear. This CDR3 spans 12 amino acids. The V end was cut by 4 bases, the J end by 7 bases, with 11 bases between. Germline CDR1 is SGDLS and CDR2 is YYNGEE. As DNA, the CDR3 is TGTGCCAGCAGCTCCCGCAGCGGTGGCTACACCTTC. This encodes CASSSRSGGYTF.